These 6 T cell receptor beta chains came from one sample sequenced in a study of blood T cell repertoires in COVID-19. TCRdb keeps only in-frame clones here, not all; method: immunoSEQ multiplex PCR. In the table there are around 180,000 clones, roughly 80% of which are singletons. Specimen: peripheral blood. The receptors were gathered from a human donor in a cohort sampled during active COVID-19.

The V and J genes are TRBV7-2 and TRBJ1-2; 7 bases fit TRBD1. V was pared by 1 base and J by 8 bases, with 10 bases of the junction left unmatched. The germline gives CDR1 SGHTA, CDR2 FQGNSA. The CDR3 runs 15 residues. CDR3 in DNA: TGTGCCAGCAGCTTAGACTTGTTCCAGGGGGAAGGCTACACCTTC. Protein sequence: CASSLDLFQGEGYTF.

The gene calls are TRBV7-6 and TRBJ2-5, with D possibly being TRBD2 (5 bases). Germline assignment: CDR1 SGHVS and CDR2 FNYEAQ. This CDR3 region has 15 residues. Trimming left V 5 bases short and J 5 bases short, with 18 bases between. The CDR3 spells CASSLIGGSSETQYF. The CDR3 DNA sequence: TGTGCCAGCAGCCTTATAGGAGGTAGTAGCGAGACCCAGTACTTC.

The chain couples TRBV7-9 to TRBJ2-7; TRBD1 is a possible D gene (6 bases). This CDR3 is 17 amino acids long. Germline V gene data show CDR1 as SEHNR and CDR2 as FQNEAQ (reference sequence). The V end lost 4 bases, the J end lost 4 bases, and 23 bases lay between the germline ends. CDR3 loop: CASSSTGTPVPPYEQYF. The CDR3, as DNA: TGTGCCAGCAGCTCTACCGGGACACCCGTGCCCCCTTACGAGCAGTACTTC.

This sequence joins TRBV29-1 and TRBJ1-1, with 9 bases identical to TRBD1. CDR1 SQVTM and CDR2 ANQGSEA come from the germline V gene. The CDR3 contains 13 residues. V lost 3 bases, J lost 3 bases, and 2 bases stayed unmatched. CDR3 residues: CSVETGGDTEAFF. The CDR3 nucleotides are TGCAGCGTTGAGACAGGGGGGGACACTGAAGCTTTCTTT.

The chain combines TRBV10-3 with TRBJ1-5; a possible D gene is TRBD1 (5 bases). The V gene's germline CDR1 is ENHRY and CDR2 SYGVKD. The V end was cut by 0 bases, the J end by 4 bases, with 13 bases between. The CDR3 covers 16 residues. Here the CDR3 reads CAISESRASGNQPQHF. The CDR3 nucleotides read TGTGCCATCAGTGAGTCCAGGGCGTCAGGGAATCAGCCCCAGCATTTT.

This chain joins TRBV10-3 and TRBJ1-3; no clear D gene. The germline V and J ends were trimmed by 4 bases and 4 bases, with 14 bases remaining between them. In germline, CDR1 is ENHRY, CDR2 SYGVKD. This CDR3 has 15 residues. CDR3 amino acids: CAISVGGSDGNTIYF. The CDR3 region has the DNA TGTGCCATCAGTGTAGGCGGCAGTGACGGAAACACCATATATTTT.